The entry that follows covers one T cell receptor (beta chain) sequence. The data stem from a study of control samples from healthy donors and cancer patients. The CDR3 length is 15 residues. Trimming pared 0 bases from V and 5 bases from J, leaving 13 bases between. Germline values: CDR1 SGHRS, CDR2 YFSETQ. Libraries were prepared by immunoSEQ multiplex PCR; TCRdb keeps only in-frame clonotypes and omits some of them. Here the sample spans roughly 450,000 clones, about nine tenths being singletons. The chain joins TRBV5-1 to TRBJ2-3; D could derive from TRBD1 or TRBD2 (5 bases each). The receptor was derived from a middle-aged man with head and neck cancer. Sequenced: PBMCs. CDR3 sequence reads: CASSLEGRAGDTQYF. The CDR3 bases are TGCGCCAGCAGCTTGGAAGGCAGGGCGGGAGATACGCAGTATTTT. Looking up the rest from reference TRBV5-1 and TRBJ2-3 gives the full variable domain: KAGVTQTPRYLIKTRGQQVTLSCSPISGHRSVSWYQQTPGQGLQFLFEYFSETQRNKGNFPGRFSGRQFSNSRSEMNVSTLELGDSALYLCASSLEGRAGDTQYFGPGTRLTVL.